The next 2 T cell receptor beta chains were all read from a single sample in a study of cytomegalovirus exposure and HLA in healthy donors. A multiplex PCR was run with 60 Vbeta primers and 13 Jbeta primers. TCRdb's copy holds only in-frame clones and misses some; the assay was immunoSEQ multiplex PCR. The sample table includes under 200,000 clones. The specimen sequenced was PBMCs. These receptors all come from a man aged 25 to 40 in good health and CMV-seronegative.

The CDR3 nucleotides read TGCGCCAGCAGCCGATATAGTGGACTAGCGGGAGTCAGGAACACCGGGGAGCTGTTTTTT. Translation gives CASSRYSGLAGVRNTGELFF. V and J are TRBV4-1 and TRBJ2-2, with 13 bases fitting TRBD2. V trimming: 4 bases; J trimming: 1 base; junction bases outside the gene matches: 12. The CDR3 consists of 20 residues. Germline V gives CDR1 MGHRA, CDR2 YSYEKL.

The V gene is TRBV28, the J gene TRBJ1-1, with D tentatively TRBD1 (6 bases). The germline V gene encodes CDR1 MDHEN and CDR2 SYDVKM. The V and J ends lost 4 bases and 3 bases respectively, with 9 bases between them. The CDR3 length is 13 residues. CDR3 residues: CASSSGAYTEAFF. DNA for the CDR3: TGTGCCAGCAGTTCAGGGGCTTACACTGAAGCTTTCTTT.